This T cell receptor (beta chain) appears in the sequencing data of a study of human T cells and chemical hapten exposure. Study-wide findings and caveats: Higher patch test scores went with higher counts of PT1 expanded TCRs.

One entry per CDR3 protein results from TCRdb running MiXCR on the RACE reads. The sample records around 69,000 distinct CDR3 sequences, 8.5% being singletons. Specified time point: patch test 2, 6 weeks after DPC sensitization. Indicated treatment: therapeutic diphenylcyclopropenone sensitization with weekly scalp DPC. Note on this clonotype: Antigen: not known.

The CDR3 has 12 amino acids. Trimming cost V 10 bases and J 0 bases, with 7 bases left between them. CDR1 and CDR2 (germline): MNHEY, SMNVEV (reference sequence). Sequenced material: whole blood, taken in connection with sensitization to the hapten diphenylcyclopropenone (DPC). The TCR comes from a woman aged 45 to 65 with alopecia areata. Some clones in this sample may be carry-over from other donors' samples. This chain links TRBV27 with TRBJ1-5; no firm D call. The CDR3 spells CATKYSNQPQHF. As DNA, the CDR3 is TGTGCCACCAAATATAGCAATCAGCCCCAGCATTTT.